What follows describes a single T cell receptor beta chain. The antigen is unknown. This sample was taken from a study of cytomegalovirus exposure and HLA in healthy donors. General study findings and limits: An apparent linkage of common viral pathogens to several of the most significant clusters emerged in a later analysis. Fewer than 20,000 TCR beta sequences were associated with HLA alleles at 0.05 false discovery rate in a later analysis. The study put under 200 TCR beta chains on its list as cytomegalovirus-associated.

The study ran its PCR with 60 Vbeta and 13 Jbeta primers. Only in-frame clones appear in the TCRdb table, and some are missing; sequencing was by immunoSEQ multiplex PCR. Seen in this sample are about 76,000 clones; the ten most common clones hold about 4.5%. The clonotype originates from a woman in her forties in good health and CMV-seropositive. Sequencing was carried out using PBMCs.

The chain's CDR3 is CAWSGLAGATDTQYF. CDR3 DNA sequence: TGTGCCTGGAGTGGACTAGCGGGAGCGACAGATACGCAGTATTTT. The rearrangement links TRBV30 to TRBJ2-3, with 12 bases fitting TRBD2. Trimming took 1 base from V and 3 from J; bases not matched to a gene: 2. This CDR3 has 15 residues. In germline, CDR1 is GTSNPN, CDR2 SVGIG (reference sequence).